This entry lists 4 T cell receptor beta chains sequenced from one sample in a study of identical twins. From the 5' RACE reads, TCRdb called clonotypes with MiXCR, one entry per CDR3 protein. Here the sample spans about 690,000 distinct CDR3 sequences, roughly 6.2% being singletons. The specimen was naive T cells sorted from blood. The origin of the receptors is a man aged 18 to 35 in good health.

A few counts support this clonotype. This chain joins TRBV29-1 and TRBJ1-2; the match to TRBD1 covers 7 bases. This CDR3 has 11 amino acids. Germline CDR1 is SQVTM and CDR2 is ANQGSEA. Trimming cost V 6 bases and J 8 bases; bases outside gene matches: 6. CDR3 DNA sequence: TGCAGCGTCTCAGGGGGTAGAGGCTACACCTTC. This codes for CSVSGGRGYTF.

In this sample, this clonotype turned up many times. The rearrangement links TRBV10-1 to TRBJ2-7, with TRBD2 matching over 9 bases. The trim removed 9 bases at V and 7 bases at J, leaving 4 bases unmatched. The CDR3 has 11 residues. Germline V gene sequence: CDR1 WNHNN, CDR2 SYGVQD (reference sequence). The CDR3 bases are TGCGCCAGAAGACTAGCGGCGGAGCAGTACGTC. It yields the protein CARRLAAEQYV.

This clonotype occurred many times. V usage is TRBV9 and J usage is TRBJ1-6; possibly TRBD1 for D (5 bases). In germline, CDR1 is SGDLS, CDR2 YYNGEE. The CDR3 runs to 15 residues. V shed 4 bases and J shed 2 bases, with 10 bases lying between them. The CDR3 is CASSSATAYNSPLHF. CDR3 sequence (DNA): TGTGCCAGCAGCTCCGCGACAGCCTATAATTCACCCCTCCACTTT.

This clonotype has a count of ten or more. CDR3 protein: CASSIVGSFSYEQYF. CDR3 DNA: TGTGCCAGTAGTATAGTTGGCAGCTTTTCCTACGAGCAGTACTTC. The rearrangement links TRBV19 to TRBJ2-7, with no clear D. Germline CDR1 reads LNHDA; CDR2 reads SQIVND (reference sequence). The CDR3 is made up of 15 amino acids. Trimming cost V 1 base and J 1 base, with 11 bases left between them.